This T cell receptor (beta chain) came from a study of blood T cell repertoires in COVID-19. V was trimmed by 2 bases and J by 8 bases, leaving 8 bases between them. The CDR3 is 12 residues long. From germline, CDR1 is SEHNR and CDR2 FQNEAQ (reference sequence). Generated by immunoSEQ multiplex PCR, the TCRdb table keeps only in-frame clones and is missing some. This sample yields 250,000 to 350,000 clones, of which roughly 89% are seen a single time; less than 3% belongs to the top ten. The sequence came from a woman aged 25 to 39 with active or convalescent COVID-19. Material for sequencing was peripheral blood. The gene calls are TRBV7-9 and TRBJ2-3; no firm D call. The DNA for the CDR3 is TGTGCCAGCAGCTTACTTAGGAGTACGCAGTATTTT. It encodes CASSLLRSTQYF.